Sequencing of this T cell receptor (beta chain) was carried out in a study of blood T cell repertoires in COVID-19. Across 20 to 25 US areas, participants ranged in age from about 18 to 100 years. Assignment of participants to cohorts was predicated upon participant-reported clinical history. Cohort 3 donors counted as recovered after two negative PCRs, clearance, or resolved symptoms. Germline assignment: CDR1 MNHEY and CDR2 SVGEGT. The CDR3 is 12 residues long. Between the trimmed V and J ends, which lost 6 bases and 10 bases, there was a span of 10 bases. This clone was seen only a few times. Original analysis: It was from reference gene primer amplification that nucleated cell counts were estimated. Here immunoSEQ multiplex PCR was the method, and the copy in TCRdb shows in-frame clones only, minus some. The DNA gave D and trimming, while V, J and clone size come from that table. The table lists 180,000 or so clones, approximately 87% of them singletons.

Material: PBMCs or T cells enriched from blood (not recorded which). This TCR was recovered from a woman aged 45-65 years who had recovered from COVID-19. The J gene is TRBJ1-6, the V gene TRBV6-2 or TRBV6-3; possibly TRBD1 for D (6 bases). This chain's CDR3 is CASSRQDSPLHF. For the CDR3, the DNA is TGTGCCAGCAGCCGACAGGACTCACCCCTCCACTTT.